These 2 T cell receptor beta chains came from one sample sequenced in a study of cytomegalovirus exposure and HLA in healthy donors. Use of 60 Vbeta and 13 Jbeta primers characterized the PCR. The protocol was immunoSEQ multiplex PCR, while the TCRdb copy is restricted to in-frame clones and leaves out a portion. Found here are under 200,000 clones, 68% of them singletons; the top ten hold less than 1.5%. Sequenced input: PBMCs. The receptors come from a man aged 45-65 years in good health and CMV-seronegative.

This rearrangement joins TRBV4-1 to TRBJ1-5, with 7 bases that match TRBD1. V gave up 4 bases and J gave up 5 bases; unmatched junction bases: 8. Germline V CDR1 and CDR2: MGHRA, YSYEKL. CDR3 size: 15 residues. The CDR3 spells CASSLPGQSYQPQHF. CDR3 DNA sequence: TGCGCCAGCAGCCTTCCGGGACAGAGTTATCAGCCCCAGCATTTT.

CDR3 DNA sequence: TGTGCCAGCAGTTCCGGGAGATATGGCTACACCTTC. This translates into CASSSGRYGYTF. The gene calls are TRBV5-6 and TRBJ1-2; D unresolved. Germline V gives CDR1 SGHDT, CDR2 YYEEEE. Trimming stripped 5 bases from V and 5 bases from J, with 10 bases between. The CDR3 contains 12 residues.